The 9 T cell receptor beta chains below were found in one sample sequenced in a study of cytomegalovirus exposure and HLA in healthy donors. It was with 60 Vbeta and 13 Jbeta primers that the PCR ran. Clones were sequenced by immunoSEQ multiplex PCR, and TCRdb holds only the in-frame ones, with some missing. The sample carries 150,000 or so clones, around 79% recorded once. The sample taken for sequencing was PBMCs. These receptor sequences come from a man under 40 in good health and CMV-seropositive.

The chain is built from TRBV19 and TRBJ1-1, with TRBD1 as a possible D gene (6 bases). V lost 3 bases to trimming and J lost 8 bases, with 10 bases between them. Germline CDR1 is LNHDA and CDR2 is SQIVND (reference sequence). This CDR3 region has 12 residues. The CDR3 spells CASSMGGPEAFF. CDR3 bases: TGTGCCAGTAGTATGGGGGGGCCGGAAGCTTTCTTT. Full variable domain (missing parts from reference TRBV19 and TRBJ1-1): DGGITQSPKYLFRKEGQNVTLSCEQNLNHDAMYWYRQDPGQGLRLIYYSQIVNDFQKGDIAEGYSVSREKKESFPLTVTSAQKNPTAFYLCASSMGGPEAFFGQGTRLTVV.

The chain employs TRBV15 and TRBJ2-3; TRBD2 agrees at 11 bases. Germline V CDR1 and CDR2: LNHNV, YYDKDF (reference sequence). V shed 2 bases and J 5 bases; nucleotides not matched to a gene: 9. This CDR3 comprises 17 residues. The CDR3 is CATSRLLAGGSEDTQYF. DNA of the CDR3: TGTGCCACCAGCAGACTCCTAGCGGGGGGTAGTGAAGATACGCAGTATTTT.

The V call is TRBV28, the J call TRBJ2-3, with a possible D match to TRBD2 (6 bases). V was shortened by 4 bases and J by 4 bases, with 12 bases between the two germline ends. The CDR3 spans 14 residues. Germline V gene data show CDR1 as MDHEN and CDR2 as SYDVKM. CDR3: CASSSRETADTQYF. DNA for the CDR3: TGTGCCAGCAGTTCCCGGGAGACGGCAGATACGCAGTATTTT.

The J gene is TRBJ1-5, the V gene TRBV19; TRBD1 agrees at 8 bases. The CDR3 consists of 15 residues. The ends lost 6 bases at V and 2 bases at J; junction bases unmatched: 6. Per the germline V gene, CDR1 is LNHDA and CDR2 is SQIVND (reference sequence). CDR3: CASRATGGGNQPQHF. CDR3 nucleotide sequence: TGTGCCAGTAGAGCTACAGGGGGAGGCAATCAGCCCCAGCATTTT.

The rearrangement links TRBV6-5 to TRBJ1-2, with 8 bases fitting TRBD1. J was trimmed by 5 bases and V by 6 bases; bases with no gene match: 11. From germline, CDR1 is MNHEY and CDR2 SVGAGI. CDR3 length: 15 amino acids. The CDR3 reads CASSYTEDRDYGYTF. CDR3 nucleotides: TGTGCCAGCAGCTACACCGAGGACAGGGATTATGGCTACACCTTC.

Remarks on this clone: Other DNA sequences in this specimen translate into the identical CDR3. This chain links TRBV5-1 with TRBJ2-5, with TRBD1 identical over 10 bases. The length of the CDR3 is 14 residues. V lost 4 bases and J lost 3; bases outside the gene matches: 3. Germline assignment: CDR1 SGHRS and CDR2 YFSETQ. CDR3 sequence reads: CASSPGQGEETQYF. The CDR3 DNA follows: TGCGCCAGCAGCCCCGGACAGGGGGAAGAGACCCAGTACTTC.

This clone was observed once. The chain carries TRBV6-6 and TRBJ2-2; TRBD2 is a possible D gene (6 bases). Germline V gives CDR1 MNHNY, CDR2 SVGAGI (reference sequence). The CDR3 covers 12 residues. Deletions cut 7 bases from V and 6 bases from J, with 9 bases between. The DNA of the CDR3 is TGTGCCAGCATGAGGGAGGCCGGGGAGCTGTTTTTT. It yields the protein CASMREAGELFF.

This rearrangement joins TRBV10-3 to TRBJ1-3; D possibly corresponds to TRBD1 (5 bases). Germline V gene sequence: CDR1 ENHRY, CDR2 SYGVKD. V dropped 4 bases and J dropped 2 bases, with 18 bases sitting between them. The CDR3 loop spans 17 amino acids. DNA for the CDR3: TGTGCCATCAGTGGAACCCAGGGATCCGGCCCTGGAAACACCATATATTTT. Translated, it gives CAISGTQGSGPGNTIYF.

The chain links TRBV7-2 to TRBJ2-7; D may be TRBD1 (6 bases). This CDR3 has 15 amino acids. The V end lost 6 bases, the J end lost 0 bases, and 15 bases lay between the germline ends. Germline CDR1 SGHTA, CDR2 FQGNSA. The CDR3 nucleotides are TGTGCCAGCAGGCCTTCAACGACAGGCTCCTACGAGCAGTACTTC. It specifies CASRPSTTGSYEQYF. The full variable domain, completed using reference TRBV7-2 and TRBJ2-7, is GAGVSQSPSNKVTEKGKDVELRCDPISGHTALYWYRQSLGQGLEFLIYFQGNSAPDKSGLPSDRFSAERTGGSVSTLTIQRTQQEDSAVYLCASRPSTTGSYEQYFGPGTRLTVT.